This T cell receptor beta chain was documented in a study of blood T cell repertoires in COVID-19. Germline V gene lookup returns CDR1 SGHNT and CDR2 YENEEA. CDR3 size: 17 residues. The junction had 13 bases not matched to a gene; V was cut back by 5 bases and J by 0 bases. Clones were read by immunoSEQ multiplex PCR, and TCRdb kept only the in-frame ones, dropping some. The data hold 250,000 to 300,000 clones, with roughly 93% observed a single time. The source material was PBMCs or T cells enriched from blood (not recorded which). V is TRBV11-3 and J is TRBJ2-7; 7 nucleotides line up with TRBD1. The origin of this receptor is a woman in her 40s with acute COVID-19. The CDR3, as DNA: TGTGCCAGCAGCCGAAAAGGGGGCATGGGTTTCTCCTACGAGCAGTACTTC. This gives the protein CASSRKGGMGFSYEQYF.